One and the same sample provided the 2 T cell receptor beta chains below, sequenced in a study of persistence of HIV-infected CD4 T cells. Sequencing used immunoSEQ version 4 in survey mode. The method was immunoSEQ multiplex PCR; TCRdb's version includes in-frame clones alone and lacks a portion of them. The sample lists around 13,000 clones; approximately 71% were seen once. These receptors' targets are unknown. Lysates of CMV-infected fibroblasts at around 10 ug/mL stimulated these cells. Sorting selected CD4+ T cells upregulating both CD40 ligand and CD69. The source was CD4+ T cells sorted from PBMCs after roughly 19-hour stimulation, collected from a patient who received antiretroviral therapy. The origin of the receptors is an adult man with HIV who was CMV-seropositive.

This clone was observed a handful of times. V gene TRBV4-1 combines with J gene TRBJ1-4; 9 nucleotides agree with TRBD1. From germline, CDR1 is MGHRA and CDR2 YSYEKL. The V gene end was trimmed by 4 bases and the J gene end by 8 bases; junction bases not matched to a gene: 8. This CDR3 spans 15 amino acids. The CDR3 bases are TGCGCCAGCAGCCTCGCCGGGACAGGGAGGGAAAAACTGTTTTTT. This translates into CASSLAGTGREKLFF.

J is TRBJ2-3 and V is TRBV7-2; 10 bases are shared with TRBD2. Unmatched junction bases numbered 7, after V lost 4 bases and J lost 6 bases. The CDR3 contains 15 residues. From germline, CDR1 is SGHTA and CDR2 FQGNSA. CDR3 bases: TGTGCCAGCAGCTATCCGACTAGCGGGTGGGATACGCAGTATTTT. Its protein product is CASSYPTSGWDTQYF.